Shown below are 6 T cell receptor beta chains from a single sample sequenced in a study of blood T cell repertoires in COVID-19. Assay used: immunoSEQ multiplex PCR; TCRdb lists only in-frame clones, some missing. Among about 91,000 clones listed, about 91% were seen once. Sequenced sample: peripheral blood. The receptors come from a woman between 65 and 79 years old with acute or convalescent COVID-19.

V gene TRBV10-2 combines with J gene TRBJ2-2; 10 bases are a match to TRBD2. Looked up from germline, CDR1 is WSHSY and CDR2 is SAAADI. With 5 bases clipped from V and 2 bases from J, the junction kept 5 bases outside the gene matches. There are 16 residues in the CDR3. Here the CDR3 reads CASSKLAGINTGELFF. DNA for the CDR3: TGCGCCAGCAGTAAACTAGCGGGGATTAACACCGGGGAGCTGTTTTTT.

The rearrangement uses TRBV7-2 and TRBJ2-7; 9 bases map to TRBD2. After removal of 1 base from V and 2 bases from J, the junction contained 3 bases not matched to a gene. The V gene's germline CDR1 is SGHTA and CDR2 FQGNSA. CDR3 length equals 15 residues. In DNA form, the CDR3 reads TGTGCCAGCAGCTTAGGTAGCGGGAGCGCCTACGAGCAGTACTTC. Protein sequence: CASSLGSGSAYEQYF.

The chain uses TRBV3-1 (or the pseudogene TRBV3-2) and TRBJ1-1, with a possible D match to TRBD1 (6 bases). The V end lost 8 bases, the J end lost 4 bases, and 17 bases lay between the germline ends. Germline V gives CDR1 LGHDT, CDR2 YNNKEL (reference sequence). The CDR3 is 14 residues long. The CDR3 DNA reads as TGTGCCAGCGGGGACACCTCGGGGAGCACTGAAGCTTTCTTT. Its protein product is CASGDTSGSTEAFF.

The rearrangement links TRBV6-2 or TRBV6-3 to TRBJ1-2; 7 bases line up with TRBD1. The CDR3 is 13 amino acids. Germline V gene sequence: CDR1 MNHEY, CDR2 SVGEGT. J lost 6 bases, V lost 5 bases, and 6 bases had no gene match. The CDR3 spells CASSPRGSDGYTF. The CDR3 region has the DNA TGTGCCAGCAGTCCCAGGGGGTCGGATGGCTACACCTTC.

The chain links TRBV27 to TRBJ2-3; 11 bases are a match to TRBD1. The germline gives CDR1 MNHEY, CDR2 SMNVEV (reference sequence). The CDR3 loop spans 16 amino acids. The trim removed 4 bases at V and 5 bases at J, leaving 8 bases unmatched. The CDR3 protein is CASSYTGTGGKDTQYF. In DNA form, the CDR3 reads TGTGCCAGCAGTTATACCGGGACAGGGGGGAAAGATACGCAGTATTTT.

This clone came up a few times. The V call is TRBV9, the J call TRBJ1-2; 12 bases line up with TRBD1. The CDR3 loop spans 14 amino acids. In germline, CDR1 is SGDLS, CDR2 YYNGEE. Trimming removed 5 bases from V and 7 bases from J; junction bases left unmatched: 6. CDR3 region: CASSRDRGQGGYTF. The CDR3 DNA reads TGTGCCAGCAGTCGGGACAGGGGGCAGGGTGGCTACACCTTC.